What follows is one T cell receptor beta chain and its context. In the authors' methods: Estimated nucleated cell counts came from reference gene primer amplification. TCRdb keeps only in-frame clones here, not all; method: immunoSEQ multiplex PCR. D and trimming come from the DNA, and the V and J calls and clone size come from that table. The sample has hundreds of thousands of clones; roughly 86% are singletons. This sample was taken from a study of blood T cell repertoires in COVID-19. On the study more broadly: Researchers got acute and convalescent COVID-19 samples from the United States, Italy and Spain. The cDNA or gDNA used as material had been derived from T cells, B-cell-depleted T cells, or PBMCs.

Trimming cost V 1 base and J 4 bases; bases outside gene matches: 8. Germline CDR1 is SGHTA and CDR2 is FQGTGA. The CDR3 covers 17 residues. The rearrangement links TRBV7-3 to TRBJ2-1; TRBD2 agrees at 9 bases. Sequencing input: peripheral blood. The clonotype originates from an older woman who had recovered from COVID-19. In DNA, the CDR3 is TGTGCCAGCAGCTTAAGGCACCTAGCGGGGACTTACAATGAGCAGTTCTTC. Amino acid sequence: CASSLRHLAGTYNEQFF. Together with reference TRBV7-3 and TRBJ2-1, the CDR3 gives the full variable domain: GAGVSQTPSNKVTEKGKYVELRCDPISGHTALYWYRQSLGQGPEFLIYFQGTGAADDSGLPNDRFFAVRPEGSVSTLKIQRTERGDSAVYLCASSLRHLAGTYNEQFFGPGTRLTVL.